This TCR beta chain derives from a study of cytomegalovirus exposure and HLA in healthy donors. Study-level findings and limits: In a later analysis, a genetic analysis reported fewer productive-TCR N-insertions in an Asian-associated ancestry cluster than the cohort average. TCR beta V- and J-gene trimming, according to a later analysis, was linked to a missense DCLRE1C variant.

In its sample, this clone was seen a few times. Its antigen is unknown. Germline V gives CDR1 SGHDT, CDR2 YYEEEE. The length of the CDR3 is 14 residues. The V gene end was trimmed by 1 base and the J gene end by 1 base; junction bases not matched to a gene: 0. The study ran its PCR with 60 Vbeta and 13 Jbeta primers. As handled by the study authors: Later, tens of millions of unique TCR beta chains were counted in an analysis, and about 10 million of them were shared. Libraries were prepared by immunoSEQ multiplex PCR; TCRdb keeps only in-frame clonotypes and omits some of them. That table supplies the V and J calls and clone size; D and trimming were determined from the DNA. The sample has about 110,000 clones, 80% seen once; the top ten hold approximately 0.22%.

The sample comprised PBMCs. This chain joins TRBV5-6 and TRBJ1-1; TRBD1 agrees at 8 bases. This TCR was recovered from a man aged 45-65 years in good health and CMV-seronegative. The chain's CDR3 is CASSLQGANTEAFF. The CDR3 coding sequence is TGTGCCAGCAGCTTGCAGGGGGCGAACACTGAAGCTTTCTTT.